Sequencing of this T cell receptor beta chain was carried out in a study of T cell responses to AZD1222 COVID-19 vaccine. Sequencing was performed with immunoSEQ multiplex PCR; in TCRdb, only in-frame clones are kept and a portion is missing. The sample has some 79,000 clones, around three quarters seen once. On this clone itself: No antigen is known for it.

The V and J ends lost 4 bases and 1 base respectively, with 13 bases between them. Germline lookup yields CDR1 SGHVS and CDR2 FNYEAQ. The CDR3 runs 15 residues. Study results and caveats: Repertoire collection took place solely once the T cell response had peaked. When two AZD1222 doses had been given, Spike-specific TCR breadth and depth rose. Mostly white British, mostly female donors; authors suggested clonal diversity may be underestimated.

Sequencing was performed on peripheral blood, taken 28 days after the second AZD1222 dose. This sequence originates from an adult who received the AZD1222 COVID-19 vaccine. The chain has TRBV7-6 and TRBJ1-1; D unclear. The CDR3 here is CASSSNVTPNTEAFF. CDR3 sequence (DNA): TGTGCCAGCAGCTCAAACGTGACACCGAACACTGAAGCTTTCTTT.